The 17 T cell receptor beta chains below all came from one sample that was sequenced in a study of T cells after yellow fever vaccination. TCRdb reprocessed the 5' RACE reads via MiXCR and lists one record per CDR3 protein. The sample includes fewer than 450,000 distinct CDR3 sequences, about 7.8% of them seen just once. The input for sequencing was PBMCs, taken more than 35 days after the first yellow fever vaccination. The receptors come from a man younger than 35 who received the YFV17D yellow fever vaccine.

In this sample, this clonotype turned up a few times. V and J are TRBV11-2 and TRBJ2-2; D tentatively fits TRBD1 or TRBD2 (6 bases each). The CDR3 runs 17 residues. Germline CDR1 SGHAT, CDR2 FQNNGV. The germline V and J ends were trimmed by 2 bases and 1 base, with 14 bases remaining between them. In DNA form, the CDR3 reads TGTGCCAGCAGCTTAAGCCGGGGGCAGGTGAACACCGGGGAGCTGTTTTTT. This sequence encodes CASSLSRGQVNTGELFF.

This clonotype was found a few times. This chain joins TRBV24-1 and TRBJ2-2, with 7 positions matching TRBD1. Germline trimming cut 9 bases from V and 4 bases from J; bases unmatched to any gene: 4. CDR1 and CDR2 from the germline V gene are KGHDR and SFDVKD. The CDR3 has 13 residues. The CDR3 DNA is TGTGCCACCGGGGACAGTTTCACCGGGGAGCTGTTTTTT. It is translated as CATGDSFTGELFF.

The chain uses TRBV20-1 and TRBJ2-5, with TRBD2 identical over 9 bases. Germline-derived CDR1 and CDR2 are DFQATT and SNEGSKA (reference sequence). The CDR3 sequence is 14 residues long. J gave up 0 bases and V 8 bases, and 7 bases lay outside the gene matches. Here the CDR3 reads CSILAGLYQETQYF. The CDR3 bases are TGCAGTATCCTAGCGGGATTGTACCAAGAGACCCAGTACTTC.

V usage is TRBV9 and J usage is TRBJ2-5, with D possibly matching TRBD1 (5 bases). V dropped 3 bases and J dropped 1 base, with 13 bases sitting between them. Per the germline V gene, CDR1 is SGDLS and CDR2 is YYNGEE. This CDR3 spans 15 amino acids. CDR3 DNA: TGTGCCAGCAGCGGGTTATGGGGCGGCCAAGAGACCCAGTACTTC. The encoded protein is CASSGLWGGQETQYF. Based on the CDR3 plus reference TRBV9 and TRBJ2-5, the full variable domain is DSGVTQTPKHLITATGQRVTLRCSPRSGDLSVYWYQQSLDQGLQFLIQYYNGEERAKGNILERFSAQQFPDLHSELNLSSLELGDSALYFCASSGLWGGQETQYFGPGTRLLVL.

As regards this clonotype: Just one base apart from a much larger clone, this may be a read error. The chain is built from TRBV10-3 and TRBJ2-3; D gene uncertain. Trimming removed 6 bases from V and 0 bases from J, with 4 bases in between. Germline V gives CDR1 ENHRY, CDR2 SYGVKD. The CDR3 runs to 12 residues. The DNA for the CDR3 is TGTGCCATCAGCGTCAGCACAGATACGCAGTATTTT. It is translated as CAISVSTDTQYF.

This clonotype occurred a few times. One end of the junction is discordant with germline, which a read error may explain. This rearrangement joins TRBV20-1 to TRBJ2-1, with a tentative D call TRBD2 (5 bases). The CDR3 sequence is 11 residues long. Germline CDR1 DFQATT, CDR2 SNEGSKA (reference sequence). For the CDR3, the DNA is TGCAGTGCCAGAGGGCCACGGGAGCAGTTCTTC. Amino acids: CSARGPREQFF.

This chain links TRBV28 with TRBJ2-7; D unclear. Per germline, CDR1 MDHEN and CDR2 SYDVKM. V dropped 2 bases and J dropped 10 bases, with 9 bases sitting between them. The CDR3 runs to 11 residues. The CDR3 loop reads CASSLGPRQYV. In nucleotides, the CDR3 is TGTGCCAGCAGTTTAGGTCCGCGACAGTACGTC.

The chain is built from TRBV5-1 and TRBJ2-1; D perhaps matches TRBD2 (5 bases). V was cut by 2 bases and J by 8 bases, with 8 bases left in between. Germline values: CDR1 SGHRS, CDR2 YFSETQ. CDR3 size: 12 residues. The CDR3 nucleotides read TGCGCCAGCAGCTTTTACGGGGATGAGCAGTTCTTC. Amino acids: CASSFYGDEQFF.

The table lists this clonotype with a few counts. The gene calls are TRBV9 and TRBJ2-5, with TRBD2 identical over 9 bases. This CDR3 has 14 residues. The junction had 4 bases not matched to a gene; V was cut back by 2 bases and J by 5 bases. The V gene's germline CDR1 is SGDLS and CDR2 YYNGEE. In nucleotides, the CDR3 is TGTGCCAGCAGCGTCCTAGCGGGGCGGGAGACCCAGTACTTC. Its translation is CASSVLAGRETQYF.

The chain recombines TRBV11-2 with TRBJ2-7; 7 bases line up with TRBD2. V dropped 3 bases and J dropped 7; count of bases not matched to a gene: 6. From germline, CDR1 is SGHAT and CDR2 FQNNGV. This CDR3 is built from 13 residues. CDR3 residues: CASSLGTTWEQYV. The CDR3 region has the DNA TGTGCCAGCAGCTTGGGGACTACGTGGGAGCAGTACGTC.

This clonotype was recorded many times. The chain is built from TRBV18 and TRBJ2-3; TRBD1 or TRBD2 may be the D gene (5 bases each). From germline, CDR1 is KGHSH and CDR2 LQKENI. Trimming shortened V by 6 bases and J by 7 bases, and 17 bases separated the two germline ends. The length of the CDR3 is 14 residues. The CDR3 nucleotides read TGTGCCAGCTCCGGGACCGCGGCCGTGCATACGCAGTATTTT. This sequence encodes CASSGTAAVHTQYF. Full variable domain (missing parts from reference TRBV18 and TRBJ2-3): NAGVMQNPRHLVRRRGQEARLRCSPMKGHSHVYWYRQLPEEGLKFMVYLQKENIIDESGMPKERFSAEFPKEGPSILRIQQVVRGDSAAYFCASSGTAAVHTQYFGPGTRLTVL.

This clonotype showed up just a few times. The V and J genes are TRBV18 and TRBJ2-3, with D possibly being TRBD1 (5 bases). Trimming left V 2 bases short and J 0 bases short, with 9 bases between. CDR3 length equals 15 residues. Germline assignment: CDR1 KGHSH and CDR2 LQKENI. DNA for the CDR3: TGTGCCAGCTCACCAAGGACACCCAGCACAGATACGCAGTATTTT. Protein: CASSPRTPSTDTQYF.

This clonotype was seen a few times. The rearrangement uses TRBV20-1 and TRBJ2-4; D unclear. CDR1 is DFQATT and CDR2 is SNEGSKA in the germline V gene (reference sequence). The V end was cut by 6 bases, the J end by 0 bases, with 12 bases between. This CDR3 is 14 amino acids long. The CDR3 DNA follows: TGCAGTGCACCCGACATCTCAGCCAAAAACATTCAGTACTTC. Translated, it gives CSAPDISAKNIQYF.

The CDR3, as DNA: TGTGCCAGCAGCTCCCGGGACCTGGCACCCCTCCACTTT. It is translated as CASSSRDLAPLHF. The chain couples TRBV7-2 to TRBJ1-6, with a tentative D call TRBD1 (5 bases). Germline CDR1 SGHTA, CDR2 FQGNSA. V was clipped by 4 bases and J by 11 bases, with 12 bases between them. This CDR3 contains 13 residues. Complete variable domain (other parts from reference TRBV7-2 and TRBJ1-6): GAGVSQSPSNKVTEKGKDVELRCDPISGHTALYWYRQSLGQGLEFLIYFQGNSAPDKSGLPSDRFSAERTGGSVSTLTIQRTQQEDSAVYLCASSSRDLAPLHFGNGTRLTVT.

Only a few counts were recorded for this clonotype. The V gene is TRBV9, the J gene TRBJ2-5, with 7 bases identical to TRBD2. This CDR3 region has 15 residues. The J segment lost 1 base and the V segment lost 1 base, leaving 4 bases of the junction unmatched. CDR1 and CDR2 (germline): SGDLS, YYNGEE. The CDR3, as DNA: TGTGCCAGCAGCGTATGGGGCGGGGGCCAAGAGACCCAGTACTTC. Translation gives CASSVWGGGQETQYF.

The CDR3 spells CASSLFPDGGGTEAFF. The CDR3 DNA reads as TGCGCCAGCAGCTTGTTCCCCGACGGGGGCGGCACTGAAGCTTTCTTT. The V and J genes are TRBV5-1 and TRBJ1-1; tentative D call: TRBD1 (6 bases). Trimming took 1 base from V and 4 from J, leaving 17 bases between them. The CDR3 has 16 amino acids. CDR1 is SGHRS, CDR2 YFSETQ, per germline.

This clonotype turned up a few times. This chain connects TRBV4-3 to TRBJ1-1; weak D call: TRBD1 (6 bases). CDR1 and CDR2 (germline): LGHNA, YSLEER. The CDR3 covers 16 residues. V was pared by 0 bases and J by 4 bases, with 15 bases between. CDR3 region: CASSQDPRGAITEAFF. The CDR3 region has the DNA TGCGCCAGCAGCCAAGATCCTAGGGGGGCAATCACTGAAGCTTTCTTT.